These 3 T cell receptor beta chains originate from one sample sequenced in a study of blood T cells in healthy people across ages. Next came a second PCR, run for about 6 to 11 cycles, which used a sample-barcoded 5' primer along with a J-beta primer mix. TCRdb used MiXCR to reprocess the 5' RACE reads, holding one entry per CDR3 protein. This sample has fewer than 1.5 million distinct CDR3 sequences, with around 39% found just once. Material: blood. The receptors were gathered from a young woman in good health.

The V and J genes are TRBV27 and TRBJ2-5; D is perhaps TRBD2 (6 bases). This CDR3 comprises 12 residues. V lost 11 bases to trimming and J lost 1 base, with 11 bases between them. Germline V gene data show CDR1 as MNHEY and CDR2 as SMNVEV (reference sequence). The CDR3: CAAGSAQETQYF. DNA for the CDR3: TGTGCCGCGGGGTCAGCCCAAGAGACCCAGTACTTC.

V usage is TRBV10-3 and J usage is TRBJ2-3, with 10 bases aligning to TRBD2. CDR1 and CDR2 (germline): ENHRY, SYGVKD. The CDR3 is made up of 16 amino acids. J lost 3 bases, V lost 5 bases, and 8 bases had no gene match. As DNA, the CDR3 is TGTGCCATCAGTCAAACTAGCGGGAAGTATACAGATACGCAGTATTTT. Protein product: CAISQTSGKYTDTQYF.

The sample holds a few counts of this clonotype. V and J are TRBV6-5 and TRBJ2-7, with D maybe TRBD2 (5 bases). The CDR3 length is 12 residues. V was clipped by 5 bases and J by 6 bases, with 11 bases between them. Germline assignment: CDR1 MNHEY and CDR2 SVGAGI. CDR3 in amino acids: CASSGISGEQYF. As DNA, the CDR3 is TGTGCCAGCAGTGGGATCAGCGGCGAGCAGTACTTC.